This T cell receptor (beta chain) is from a study of cytomegalovirus exposure and HLA in healthy donors. General study findings and limits: Presence/absence analyses rested on an assumption that sequencing depth was roughly uniform across donors.

CDR1 MRHNA and CDR2 SNTAGT come from the germline V gene. Trimming took 3 bases from V and 3 from J; bases not matched to a gene: 5. The CDR3 extends over 14 amino acids. Comments on this clone: What it recognizes is unknown.

The PCR contained 60 Vbeta and 13 Jbeta primers. In the original processing: Later work found roughly 80 million unique TCR beta chains, with roughly 11 million shared. The method was immunoSEQ multiplex PCR; TCRdb's version includes in-frame clones alone and lacks a portion of them. V and J calls and clone size are as listed in that table; D and trimming were resolved from the DNA. This table lists approximately 110,000 clones. Unrecorded immune exposures were likely, despite nominal health at sampling. V and J are TRBV6-4 and TRBJ2-7, with 7 bases lining up with TRBD1. Sequencing input: PBMCs. This TCR was recovered from a man aged 18 to 30 in good health and CMV-seronegative. For the CDR3, the DNA is TGTGCCAGCAGTGATATGGGACAGTTCTACGAGCAGTACTTC. Translated: CASSDMGQFYEQYF.